This paragraph covers one T cell receptor beta chain sequence. Its specificity is unknown. This CDR3 is 11 amino acids long. Per germline, CDR1 MGHDK and CDR2 SYGVNS. The V and J ends lost 7 bases and 8 bases respectively, with 9 bases between them. Treatment for all HIV-infected participants took place in the United States. The record originates from a study of long-term antiretroviral therapy in people with HIV. In the study overall: When the earliest samples were collected, ART was typically delayed until CD4 counts fell.

Study conclusions and caveats: Within the repertoire, clones expanded before ART were dominant at all time points.

Assay version v3.0 of immunoSEQ was used, and it was run at survey level. Sequencing aimed to cover roughly 40,000-55,000 T-cell genomes per sample. Only in-frame clones appear in the TCRdb table, and some are missing; sequencing was by immunoSEQ multiplex PCR. The data contain approximately 22,000 clones, 84% of them singletons. The rearrangement uses TRBV25-1 and TRBJ2-1; D is possibly TRBD2 (6 bases). Material: unsorted PBMCs, obtained 0.1 years before starting antiretroviral therapy. This TCR was recovered from a man younger than 30 with HIV. CDR3 residues: CASTWGDEQFF. The CDR3 DNA reads TGTGCCAGCACTTGGGGGGATGAGCAGTTCTTC.